These 16 T cell receptor beta chains were sequenced from one sample in a study of blood T cell repertoires in COVID-19. Produced via immunoSEQ multiplex PCR; TCRdb's table is partial and in-frame only. The top ten hold about 1.5% of the sample, which has 100,000 to 150,000 clones, more than 75% seen once. Sequencing was performed on peripheral blood. Receptor source: a human donor in a cohort sampled during active COVID-19.

The chain combines TRBV6-4 with TRBJ1-6; D perhaps matches TRBD1 (5 bases). With 0 bases removed from V and 10 bases from J, the gap between germline ends came to 7 bases. The length of the CDR3 is 13 residues. CDR1 and CDR2 from the germline V gene are MRHNA and SNTAGT. The CDR3 here is CASSDSGVSPLHF. In DNA form, the CDR3 reads TGTGCCAGCAGTGACTCAGGGGTCTCACCCCTCCACTTT.

The V and J genes are TRBV7-8 and TRBJ2-1; the match to TRBD2 covers 10 bases. CDR3 length: 16 amino acids. The germline V gene encodes CDR1 SGHVS and CDR2 FQNEAQ. The J segment lost 6 bases and the V segment lost 2 bases, leaving 7 bases of the junction unmatched. CDR3 protein: CASSLPVAGGPNEQFF. CDR3 sequence (DNA): TGTGCCAGCAGCTTACCGGTAGCGGGGGGACCCAATGAGCAGTTCTTC.

This rearrangement joins TRBV5-6 to TRBJ1-1; D is unclear. CDR1 is SGHDT and CDR2 is YYEEEE in the germline V gene. The CDR3 is made up of 14 amino acids. With 3 bases removed from V and 1 base from J, the gap between germline ends came to 10 bases. CDR3 sequence reads: CASSSLGRNTEAFF. CDR3 DNA: TGTGCCAGCAGCTCCCTTGGGAGGAACACTGAAGCTTTCTTT.

The chain is built from TRBV5-1 and TRBJ2-5; D is possibly TRBD1 (6 bases). The CDR3 sequence is 14 residues long. V was pared by 7 bases and J by 3 bases, with 16 bases between. CDR1 SGHRS and CDR2 YFSETQ come from the germline V gene. Here the CDR3 reads CASSHGGREETQYF. In nucleotides, the CDR3 is TGCGCCAGCTCCCATGGGGGCAGGGAAGAGACCCAGTACTTC.

This chain links TRBV28 with TRBJ1-2; 10 nucleotides agree with TRBD1. This CDR3 is built from 15 residues. Unmatched junction bases numbered 3, after V lost 1 base and J lost 4 bases. Germline V gene sequence: CDR1 MDHEN, CDR2 SYDVKM. CDR3 protein: CASSLSDRGIYGYTF. Here the CDR3 DNA reads TGTGCCAGCAGTTTATCGGACAGGGGGATCTATGGCTACACCTTC.

Only a few counts were recorded for this clone. The chain links TRBV4-2 to TRBJ2-3; D possibly corresponds to TRBD2 (5 bases). Trimming took 1 base from V and 4 from J, leaving 6 bases between them. CDR3 size: 13 residues. Germline-derived CDR1 and CDR2 are LGHNA and YNFKEQ. The CDR3 region is CASSQGLPDTQYF. DNA of the CDR3: TGTGCCAGCAGCCAAGGACTACCAGATACGCAGTATTTT.

The J gene is TRBJ2-3, the V gene TRBV7-9; no definite D call. With 2 bases removed from V and 0 bases from J, the gap between germline ends came to 6 bases. The CDR3 extends over 14 amino acids. Germline CDR1 SEHNR, CDR2 FQNEAQ (reference sequence). CDR3 coding DNA: TGTGCCAGCAGCTTACAGGATAGCACAGATACGCAGTATTTT. Translating it yields CASSLQDSTDTQYF.

This chain connects TRBV3-1 (or the pseudogene TRBV3-2) to TRBJ2-3; TRBD2 matches 8 bases. V was pared by 1 base and J by 0 bases, with 15 bases of the junction left unmatched. Germline CDR1 LGHDT, CDR2 YNNKEL (reference sequence). The CDR3 totals 20 residues. As DNA, the CDR3 is TGTGCCAGCAGCCAAGTGGACGGGGGGGGACCGTCTCGTAGCACAGATACGCAGTATTTT. Its translation: CASSQVDGGGPSRSTDTQYF.

This clone was picked up a small number of times. The chain is built from TRBV23-1 and TRBJ1-2, with a tentative D call TRBD1 (5 bases). TRBV23-1 is an ORF; its function is uncertain. This CDR3 region has 12 residues. V lost 6 bases to trimming and J lost 3 bases, with 8 bases between them. DNA of the CDR3: TGCGCCAGCAGCATACAGGACTATGGCTACACCTTC. Its protein product is CASSIQDYGYTF.

V and J are TRBV5-6 and TRBJ2-1; 11 bases line up with TRBD2. The CDR3 is 17 residues long. V was clipped by 0 bases and J by 7 bases; unmatched bases: 9. From germline, CDR1 is SGHDT and CDR2 YYEEEE. The CDR3 DNA follows: TGTGCCAGCAGCTTGGTGTTAGCGGGAGGGGGACGGAATGAGCAGTTCTTC. Its translation: CASSLVLAGGGRNEQFF.

This clone showed up just once. V is TRBV21-1 and J is TRBJ2-4; no check of the table's D call, TRBD2, against the DNA was made. TRBV21-1 is a pseudogene locus. The CDR3 runs 11 residues. CDR3: CASSRRLAQYF. The CDR3 nucleotides are TGTGCCAGCAGCAGGCGGCTTGCTCAGTACTTC.

This clone was detected only once. The chain employs TRBV7-9 and TRBJ1-6; 7 bases align to TRBD1. V gave up 7 bases and J gave up 9 bases; unmatched junction bases: 12. CDR1 and CDR2 (germline): SEHNR, FQNEAQ (reference sequence). The CDR3 consists of 15 residues. CDR3 sequence: CASTPTTGVGSPLHF. For the CDR3, the DNA is TGTGCCAGCACCCCGACAACAGGGGTCGGTTCACCCCTCCACTTT.

The rearrangement joins TRBV11-2 to TRBJ2-1; 11 positions match TRBD2. Trimming took 1 base from V and 7 from J; bases not matched to a gene: 6. The germline V gene has CDR1 SGHAT and CDR2 FQNNGV. The CDR3 extends over 16 amino acids. CDR3: CASSLVTSGRKNEQFF. The CDR3 DNA reads as TGTGCCAGCAGCTTAGTAACTAGCGGGAGAAAGAATGAGCAGTTCTTC.

The chain carries TRBV5-4 and TRBJ2-3; no definite D call. The germline V gene has CDR1 SGHNT and CDR2 YYREEE (reference sequence). Trimming pared 0 bases from V and 5 bases from J, leaving 19 bases between. The CDR3 spans 17 residues. CDR3 sequence reads: CASSLAGLTPHRDTQYF. The CDR3 DNA follows: TGTGCCAGCAGCTTGGCAGGCCTCACTCCGCATAGAGATACGCAGTATTTT.

The genes are TRBV4-2 and TRBJ2-2; a possible D gene is TRBD2 (6 bases). The CDR3 runs 16 residues. The V end lost 0 bases, the J end lost 5 bases, and 13 bases lay between the germline ends. CDR1 is LGHNA and CDR2 is YNFKEQ in the germline V gene. CDR3 DNA: TGTGCCAGCAGCCAAGATCGGGGGACTGCTACCGGGGAGCTGTTTTTT. This translates into CASSQDRGTATGELFF.

This chain links TRBV6-2 or TRBV6-3 with TRBJ1-5, with D tentatively TRBD1 (6 bases). The germline V and J ends were trimmed by 5 bases and 1 base, with 12 bases remaining between them. Germline V CDR1 and CDR2: MNHEY, SVGEGT. This CDR3 is 15 amino acids long. Here the CDR3 DNA reads TGTGCCAGCAGTCCCTGGCAGGGGAGCAATCAGCCCCAGCATTTT. This encodes CASSPWQGSNQPQHF.